This T cell receptor beta chain was sequenced in a study of T cell responses to AZD1222 COVID-19 vaccine. Overall study results and limits: Just a handful of AZD1222 recipients were seropositive at baseline. Across the whole spike, CD4 TCRs peaked at regions 160-218 and 743-854.

Sequencing was performed with immunoSEQ multiplex PCR; in TCRdb, only in-frame clones are kept and a portion is missing. The repertoire holds 150,000 to 200,000 clones, with about 90% as singletons. The CDR3 contains 14 residues. Germline V lookup: CDR1 MNHEY, CDR2 SVGAGI. V dropped 4 bases and J dropped 2 bases, with 11 bases sitting between them. In the case of this clone: Its specificity is unknown.

This receptor was identified in an adult who received the AZD1222 COVID-19 vaccine. The source material was peripheral blood, sampled 28 days after the second AZD1222 dose. This sequence joins TRBV6-5 and TRBJ1-2, with a possible D match to TRBD1 (6 bases). In nucleotides, the CDR3 is TGTGCCAGCAGTTGGCTCGGACAGAACTATGGCTACACCTTC. Its translation: CASSWLGQNYGYTF.